These 3 T cell receptor beta chains were sequenced from one sample in a study of T-cell reconstitution after alpha-beta-depleted transplantation in children. Unique molecular identifiers were built into the TCRbeta library. TCRdb used MiXCR to reprocess the PCR reads, holding one entry per CDR3 protein. The sample includes approximately 520,000 distinct CDR3 sequences, about an eighth seen only once; the top ten take approximately 15%. The input for sequencing was PBMCs, mostly from graft donor cells, taken 180 days after TCRalphabeta/CD19-depleted stem cell transplant. Receptor source: a female patient aged 2-9 years who had a stem cell transplant for aplastic anemia, so the T cells may come from the graft donor.

The chain employs TRBV7-9 and TRBJ2-1, with D hard to call. CDR3 length: 13 amino acids. Germline-derived CDR1 and CDR2 are SEHNR and FQNEAQ (reference sequence). Trimming stripped 3 bases from V and 7 bases from J, with 10 bases between. The CDR3 here is CASSFRLGNEQFF. The DNA of the CDR3 is TGTGCCAGCAGCTTTCGTTTAGGGAATGAGCAGTTCTTC. The full variable domain, with the rest looked up from reference TRBV7-9 and TRBJ2-1, is DTGVSQNPRHKITKRGQNVTFRCDPISEHNRLYWYRQTLGQGPEFLTYFQNEAQLEKSRLLSDRFSAERPKGSFSTLEIQRTEQGDSAMYLCASSFRLGNEQFFGPGTRLTVL.

This clonotype has only a few counts. This chain links TRBV24-1 with TRBJ2-5; 9 bases agree with TRBD1. CDR1 and CDR2 (germline): KGHDR, SFDVKD. V gave up 5 bases and J gave up 3 bases; unmatched junction bases: 6. The CDR3 sequence is 15 residues long. In nucleotides, the CDR3 is TGTGCCACCAGTGCCCCCGGGACAGGGAAAGAGACCCAGTACTTC. This translates into CATSAPGTGKETQYF.

The CDR3 spells CSAIGLALTDTQYF. CDR3 nucleotide sequence: TGCAGTGCTATCGGGCTAGCGCTCACAGATACGCAGTATTTT. This chain links TRBV20-1 with TRBJ2-3, with D perhaps TRBD2 (6 bases). This CDR3 is 14 amino acids long. Trimming took off 4 bases at V and 2 bases at J, with 13 bases between the two ends. Germline V CDR1 and CDR2: DFQATT, SNEGSKA (reference sequence).